The 23 T cell receptor beta chains given below trace back to one sample, sequenced in a study of CD8 T cells in ankylosing spondylitis. One entry per CDR3 protein, called by TCRdb with MiXCR from the 5' RACE reads. The data hold 350,000 or so distinct CDR3 sequences, with around a tenth observed a single time. The sample consisted of blood, either unsorted or a sorted T cell fraction (not recorded which). The receptors were sampled from a female donor with ankylosing spondylitis or in good health (not recorded which).

In its sample, this clonotype was seen many times. The chain couples TRBV7-9 to TRBJ1-2; TRBD1 matches 7 bases. Germline assignment: CDR1 SEHNR and CDR2 FQNEAQ (reference sequence). CDR3 length equals 13 residues. Unmatched junction bases numbered 1, after V lost 4 bases and J lost 2 bases. Here the CDR3 DNA reads TGTGCCAGCAGCTCGGGACAGAACTATGGCTACACCTTC. It yields the protein CASSSGQNYGYTF.

There are many counts of this clonotype. The gene calls are TRBV6-1 and TRBJ2-7; unclear D gene. V gave up 3 bases and J gave up 2 bases, with 8 bases separating them. The CDR3 has 13 residues. Germline V gives CDR1 MNHNS, CDR2 SASEGT. The CDR3, as DNA: TGTGCCAGCAGTGAGGCGCGGACCTACGAGCAGTACTTC. This translates into CASSEARTYEQYF.

The V call is TRBV7-2, the J call TRBJ2-2; tentative D call: TRBD2 (5 bases). V lost 5 bases, J lost 9 bases, and 19 bases lay in between. The length of the CDR3 is 15 residues. The germline V gene encodes CDR1 SGHTA and CDR2 FQGNSA. CDR3 amino acids: CASSISGFRGRELFF. The CDR3 DNA follows: TGTGCCAGCAGCATCAGCGGATTCCGGGGTCGGGAGCTGTTTTTT.

The chain employs TRBV4-2 and TRBJ2-7; D uncertain. The CDR3 is made up of 13 amino acids. Germline lookup yields CDR1 LGHNA and CDR2 YNFKEQ. Deletions cut 2 bases from V and 1 base from J, with 6 bases between. DNA of the CDR3: TGTGCCAGCAGCCAACCGGGTTCCTACGAGCAGTACTTC. Protein sequence: CASSQPGSYEQYF.

This clonotype came up many times. The rearrangement joins TRBV12-3 or TRBV12-4 to TRBJ2-1; D may be TRBD2 (6 bases). V lost 6 bases and J 0 bases, leaving 12 bases between the germline ends. The CDR3 is made up of 15 amino acids. The CDR3 DNA reads TGTGCCAGCAGCCCCGGGAGCCCCTCCTACAATGAGCAGTTCTTC. Translating it yields CASSPGSPSYNEQFF.

With regard to this clonotype: A read error may explain this, as a much larger clone is one base away. This rearrangement joins TRBV20-1 to TRBJ2-1, with 12 bases matching TRBD2. Germline CDR1 DFQATT, CDR2 SNEGSKA (reference sequence). The CDR3 covers 16 residues. CDR3 DNA: TGCTGTGCCCCACTAGCGGGGGGACTCTCCTACAATGAGCAGTTCTTC. Its translation: CCAPLAGGLSYNEQFF.

This clonotype was observed a few times. The chain couples TRBV24-1 to TRBJ2-1, with no clear D. V was pared by 5 bases and J by 2 bases, with 0 bases between. From germline, CDR1 is KGHDR and CDR2 SFDVKD. There are 11 residues in the CDR3. CDR3 protein: CATSAYNEQFF. The CDR3 coding sequence is TGTGCCACCAGTGCCTACAATGAGCAGTTCTTC.

This clonotype was observed many times. This sequence joins TRBV3-1 and TRBJ1-5; maybe TRBD1 (5 bases). The CDR3 loop spans 15 amino acids. Trimming removed 0 bases at V and 4 bases at J, with 10 bases between. Germline loops: CDR1 LGHDT, CDR2 YNNKEL (reference sequence). The CDR3 reads CASSQDLTANQPQHF. CDR3 sequence (DNA): TGTGCCAGCAGCCAAGATCTGACAGCTAATCAGCCCCAGCATTTT.

This clonotype occurred many times. The V call is TRBV5-1, the J call TRBJ2-2, with TRBD1 as a possible D gene (5 bases). Germline CDR1 SGHRS, CDR2 YFSETQ. There are 15 residues in the CDR3. V lost 0 bases, J lost 5 bases, and 11 bases lay in between. The CDR3 DNA sequence: TGCGCCAGCAGCTTGGCCGGTCAGGGAACCGGGGAGCTGTTTTTT. Its protein is CASSLAGQGTGELFF.

The V gene is TRBV2, the J gene TRBJ2-1, with a weak D call TRBD2 (5 bases). The germline CDR1 and CDR2 sequences are SNHLY and FYNNEI. The CDR3 runs to 14 residues. V lost 4 bases and J lost 10, with 17 bases in between. CDR3 DNA: TGTGCCAGCAGTGCCACCCGCACTAGGGCCGAGCAGTTCTTC. The encoded protein is CASSATRTRAEQFF. The full variable domain, rest sourced from reference TRBV2 and TRBJ2-1, is EPEVTQTPSHQVTQMGQEVILRCVPISNHLYFYWYRQILGQKVEFLVSFYNNEISEKSEIFDDQFSVERPDGSNFTLKIRSTKLEDSAMYFCASSATRTRAEQFFGPGTRLTVL.

This clonotype has a handful of counts. The chain has TRBV28 and TRBJ2-3, with D perhaps TRBD1 or TRBD2 (5 bases each). Trimming cost V 3 bases and J 0 bases, with 13 bases left between them. Looked up from germline, CDR1 is MDHEN and CDR2 is SYDVKM. CDR3 length equals 16 residues. CDR3 DNA sequence: TGTGCCAGCAGTTTTTTTGGGGGATTAAGCACAGATACGCAGTATTTT. This gives the protein CASSFFGGLSTDTQYF. Full variable domain (remainder filled in from reference TRBV28 and TRBJ2-3): DVKVTQSSRYLVKRTGEKVFLECVQDMDHENMFWYRQDPGLGLRLIYFSYDVKMKEKGDIPEGYSVSREKKERFSLILESASTNQTSMYLCASSFFGGLSTDTQYFGPGTRLTVL.

The table lists this clonotype with many counts. The rearrangement links TRBV7-9 to TRBJ1-3, with TRBD1 matching over 8 bases. Germline V CDR1 and CDR2: SEHNR, FQNEAQ (reference sequence). V trimming: 8 bases; J trimming: 0 bases; junction bases outside the gene matches: 12. This CDR3 is 17 amino acids long. CDR3 bases: TGTGCCAGCGACCTAGAGGGCAGGGGGCACTCTGGAAACACCATATATTTT. Its translation is CASDLEGRGHSGNTIYF.

At least ten counts were recorded for this clonotype. The chain recombines TRBV27 with TRBJ2-1; D perhaps matches TRBD2 (6 bases). Trimming left V 4 bases short and J 3 bases short, with 22 bases between. Germline CDR1 and CDR2: MNHEY and SMNVEV (reference sequence). This CDR3 has 18 residues. DNA for the CDR3: TGTGCCAGCAGTTCAACCGCCTACGAAACGACTAGCTACAATGAGCAGTTCTTC. Residues: CASSSTAYETTSYNEQFF.

This clonotype was observed many times. The V call is TRBV20-1, the J call TRBJ2-5; TRBD2 agrees at 8 bases. Trimming removed 5 bases from V and 3 bases from J; junction bases left unmatched: 20. This CDR3 region has 18 residues. Per the germline V gene, CDR1 is DFQATT and CDR2 is SNEGSKA (reference sequence). CDR3 protein: CSARRGEGAGAREETQYF. CDR3 nucleotide sequence: TGCAGTGCTCGGCGGGGAGAAGGAGCGGGGGCACGAGAAGAGACCCAGTACTTC.

The J gene is TRBJ1-5, the V gene TRBV27; D is perhaps TRBD1 (5 bases). V lost 5 bases and J lost 0, with 17 bases in between. Germline V lookup: CDR1 MNHEY, CDR2 SMNVEV (reference sequence). The length of the CDR3 is 17 residues. Here the CDR3 reads CASSPARVVVSNQPQHF. CDR3 in DNA: TGTGCCAGCAGTCCGGCCAGGGTAGTGGTTAGCAATCAGCCCCAGCATTTT.

V usage is TRBV12-3 or TRBV12-4 and J usage is TRBJ1-1, with no clear D. Trimming removed 5 bases from V and 11 bases from J, with 18 bases in between. This CDR3 spans 13 amino acids. The CDR3 DNA is TGTGCCAGCAGTATGAGGCCCCCCGGGGATGCTTTCTTT. It is translated as CASSMRPPGDAFF.

This clonotype was detected only a few times. The chain links TRBV6-1 to TRBJ1-1, with D unresolved. Germline V gene data show CDR1 as MNHNS and CDR2 as SASEGT. Trimming shortened V by 10 bases and J by 5 bases, and 23 bases separated the two germline ends. The CDR3 sequence is 15 residues long. CDR3 bases: TGTGCCACGGCCTTTGGCGTTGGGCCGACGACTGAAGCTTTCTTT. This translates into CATAFGVGPTTEAFF.

This clonotype has ten or more counts. The chain is built from TRBV20-1 and TRBJ2-2; 7 bases match TRBD1. Trimming removed 6 bases from V and 4 bases from J; junction bases left unmatched: 8. This CDR3 comprises 14 residues. The V gene's germline CDR1 is DFQATT and CDR2 SNEGSKA (reference sequence). The CDR3 here is CSALGGSSTGELFF. The CDR3 DNA follows: TGCAGTGCCTTAGGGGGCTCGAGCACCGGGGAGCTGTTTTTT.

The table lists this clonotype with many counts. The rearrangement joins TRBV20-1 to TRBJ1-5; 9 bases are a match to TRBD1. The J segment lost 10 bases and the V segment lost 4 bases, leaving 14 bases of the junction unmatched. The CDR3 is 15 residues long. Looked up from germline, CDR1 is DFQATT and CDR2 is SNEGSKA (reference sequence). The DNA for the CDR3 is TGCAGTGCTAAACTCACCGGACAGGGGCTAGGACCCCAGCATTTT. Protein product: CSAKLTGQGLGPQHF.

This clonotype was counted many times. The V call is TRBV6-4, the J call TRBJ2-2; maybe TRBD2 (6 bases). Germline V lookup: CDR1 MRHNA, CDR2 SNTAGT. With 7 bases removed from V and 3 bases from J, the gap between germline ends came to 21 bases. This CDR3 comprises 17 residues. The CDR3 nucleotides are TGTGCCAGCAAAGCCCCCCCAGCGGGCCTATACACCGGGGAGCTGTTTTTT. Translation gives CASKAPPAGLYTGELFF.

This clonotype has ten or more counts. The J gene is TRBJ2-1, the V gene TRBV20-1; 13 nucleotides match TRBD2. Looked up from germline, CDR1 is DFQATT and CDR2 is SNEGSKA (reference sequence). Unmatched junction bases numbered 6, after V lost 4 bases and J lost 9 bases. The CDR3 is 14 amino acids. Here the CDR3 DNA reads TGCAGTGCTATCGGACTAGCGGGAGAGGCTGAGCAGTTCTTC. Protein product: CSAIGLAGEAEQFF.

In this sample, this clonotype turned up many times. CDR3: CASSEAFYDGKETQYF. The CDR3 DNA sequence: TGTGCCAGCAGTGAAGCTTTTTACGATGGAAAAGAGACCCAGTACTTC. This chain uses TRBV2 with TRBJ2-5; no clear D. The germline V and J ends were trimmed by 0 bases and 3 bases, with 14 bases remaining between them. The CDR3 extends over 16 amino acids. Germline CDR1 SNHLY, CDR2 FYNNEI.

Worth noting for this clonotype: The junction and the germline gene differ at one end; a read error may be behind it. The rearrangement links TRBV15 to TRBJ1-1; no definite D call. The germline V gene encodes CDR1 LNHNV and CDR2 YYDKDF (reference sequence). The CDR3 is 14 amino acids. The DNA of the CDR3 is TGTGCCACCAGCAGAGATAAGAAGAACACTGAAGCTGTCTTT. It is translated as CATSRDKKNTEAVF.